This T cell receptor (beta chain) is from a study of blood T cell repertoires in COVID-19. On the study more broadly: Researchers got acute and convalescent COVID-19 samples from the United States, Italy and Spain. From T cells, B-cell-depleted T cells, or PBMCs came the material, which was cDNA or gDNA.

Original data processing: Estimates of nucleated cell counts were drawn from the amplification of reference gene primers. The table came from immunoSEQ multiplex PCR; TCRdb's copy has only in-frame clones and leaves some out. V, J and clone size are taken as reported in that table, and D and trimming were inferred from the DNA itself. The repertoire holds roughly 100,000 clones, with about 80% as singletons. V lost 0 bases and J 8 bases, leaving 19 bases between the germline ends. This CDR3 is built from 16 residues. Germline V gives CDR1 SGDLS, CDR2 YYNGEE. Material for sequencing was peripheral blood. The clonotype comes from an older woman with acute or convalescent COVID-19. This chain connects TRBV9 to TRBJ2-3; no reliable D call. The CDR3 DNA is TGTGCCAGCAGCGTAGAGGAACTTCCCTTAGCCGGTACGCAGTATTTT. Protein product: CASSVEELPLAGTQYF.